The T cell receptor (beta chain) described here comes from a study of shared clonotypes between healthy human individuals. Produced via immunoSEQ multiplex PCR; TCRdb's table is partial and in-frame only. In the table there are roughly 76,000 clones, about 61% of which are singletons. The ends lost 6 bases at V and 3 bases at J; junction bases unmatched: 10. Germline values: CDR1 SQVTM, CDR2 ANQGSEA. The CDR3 has 14 residues. The source is a man aged 25-45 years in good health. The source material was memory CD8+ T cells sorted from blood. The subset: CD45RO+ cells pooled with CCR7-negative TemRA cells. The chain combines TRBV29-1 with TRBJ2-7; 8 bases line up with TRBD2. The CDR3 DNA is TGCAGCGTCCTCGGGCTAGCGGGTCTCTACGAGCAGTACTTC. The encoded protein is CSVLGLAGLYEQYF.